A selection of T cell receptor beta chains follows, all from one sample in a study of human T cells and chemical hapten exposure. TCRdb reanalysed the RACE reads using MiXCR and keeps one entry per CDR3 protein. The sample lists about 340,000 distinct CDR3 sequences, roughly 6.9% occurring once. The starting material was whole blood, obtained in connection with sensitization to the hapten diphenylcyclopropenone (DPC). The receptors come from a woman under 30 with alopecia areata. Some clones in this sample may be carry-over from other donors' samples. Both conserved end residues are part of each CDR3. Fields, in order: V gene, J gene, CDR3 protein.

TRBV28	TRBJ2-1	CASSSRGGVYNEQFF
TRBV12-3/TRBV12-4	TRBJ2-4	CASSPFLGTGGPSIQYF
TRBV15	TRBJ2-6	CATSNLREISSGANVLTF
TRBV11-2	TRBJ1-5	CASSFNLGGNQPQHF
TRBV18	TRBJ2-1	CAGGTGGSEQFF
TRBV6-2/TRBV6-3	TRBJ1-4	CASSQRKQGLYATNEKLFF
TRBV5-5	TRBJ2-5	CASSLALTQYF
TRBV7-3	TRBJ1-6	CASSLNSNSPLHF
TRBV6-2/TRBV6-3	TRBJ2-1	CASSYQGSEQFF
TRBV7-2	TRBJ2-4	CASRGGGGDIQYF
TRBV10-3	TRBJ2-3	CAIRGGAGDTQYF
TRBV6-1	TRBJ2-7	CASSEVTEDEQYF
TRBV7-6	TRBJ2-3	CASSFAGGRGTDTQYF
TRBV4-1	TRBJ2-1	CASSQEIQSSYNEQFF
TRBV7-9	TRBJ2-3	CASSPQGADTQYF
TRBV7-9	TRBJ2-7	CASSLSGGGSEQYF
TRBV25-1	TRBJ1-1	CASSGDRGGAFF
TRBV7-9	TRBJ2-2	CASSRGAPDTGELFF
TRBV27	TRBJ2-7	CASSSHSTWTGLNMYEQYF
TRBV20-1	TRBJ2-1	CSAGLAGGDYNEQFF
TRBV6-5	TRBJ1-1	CASSLGGGGHNTEAFF
TRBV7-2	TRBJ2-3	CASSLHMTSPRYTDTQYF
TRBV7-9	TRBJ1-5	CASTDVGQPQHF
TRBV20-1	TRBJ2-4	CSAPNLAKNIQYF
TRBV6-2/TRBV6-3	TRBJ1-5	CASSYSEEAGQPQHF
TRBV4-3	TRBJ2-7	CASSQGLGGYEQYF
TRBV7-9	TRBJ2-1	CASSPLAGGYNEQFF
TRBV7-9	TRBJ1-1	CASSTSRESAFF
TRBV4-2	TRBJ2-7	CASSPMGRTYEQYF
TRBV20-1	TRBJ1-5	CSARSETGQPQHF
TRBV20-1	TRBJ2-1	CSARGGRRGTSYNEQFF
TRBV6-6	TRBJ2-2	CASTGQLQNTGELFF
TRBV10-3	TRBJ1-1	CAIGQGNTEAFF
TRBV4-3	TRBJ2-1	CASSHNEGGPSNEQFF
TRBV7-9	TRBJ1-5	CASSRIPGTGVNQPQHF
TRBV4-1	TRBJ1-4	CASSGGRGRFATNEKLFF
TRBV12-5	TRBJ1-1	CASGGQGASEAFF
TRBV4-2	TRBJ2-1	CASSQGRDNNEQFF
TRBV6-2/TRBV6-3	TRBJ2-7	CASSSRDLAYEQYF
TRBV6-5	TRBJ2-3	CASSRQVSTDTQYF
TRBV6-2/TRBV6-3	TRBJ1-6	CASSAWTGKYVALHF
TRBV6-5	TRBJ1-1	CASSLGLATEAFF
TRBV7-9	TRBJ1-1	CASVIQALNTEAFF
TRBV28	TRBJ2-3	CASSLPRTDGVF
TRBV4-2	TRBJ2-1	CASSQGASEPRGEQFF
TRBV6-2/TRBV6-3	TRBJ1-1	CASSDRKSYTEAFF
TRBV7-8	TRBJ2-7	CASSLGAAFTEQYF
TRBV12-3/TRBV12-4	TRBJ2-1	CASSDFRGEQFF
TRBV6-5	TRBJ1-6	CASSNRQVLGSPLHF
TRBV5-5	TRBJ2-5	CASSLWQTQETQYF
TRBV2	TRBJ2-2	CASSESPTGGGELFF
TRBV20-1	TRBJ2-3	CSATPNPEVTQYF
TRBV12-5	TRBJ1-3	CAWGGISGNTIYF